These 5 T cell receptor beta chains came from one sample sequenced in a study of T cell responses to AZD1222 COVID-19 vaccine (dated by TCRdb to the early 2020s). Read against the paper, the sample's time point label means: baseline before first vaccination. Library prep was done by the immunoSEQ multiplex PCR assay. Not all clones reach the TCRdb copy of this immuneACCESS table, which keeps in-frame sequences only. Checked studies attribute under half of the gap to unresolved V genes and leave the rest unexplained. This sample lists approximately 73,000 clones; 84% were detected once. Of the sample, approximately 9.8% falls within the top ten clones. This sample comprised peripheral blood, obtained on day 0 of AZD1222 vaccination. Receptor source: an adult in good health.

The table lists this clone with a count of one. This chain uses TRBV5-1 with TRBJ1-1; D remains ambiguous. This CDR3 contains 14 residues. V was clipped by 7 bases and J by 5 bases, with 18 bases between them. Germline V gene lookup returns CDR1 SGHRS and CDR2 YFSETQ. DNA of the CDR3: TGCGCCAGCGGCCCCGGGTCCAGTGGGACTGAAGCTTTCTTT. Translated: CASGPGSSGTEAFF.

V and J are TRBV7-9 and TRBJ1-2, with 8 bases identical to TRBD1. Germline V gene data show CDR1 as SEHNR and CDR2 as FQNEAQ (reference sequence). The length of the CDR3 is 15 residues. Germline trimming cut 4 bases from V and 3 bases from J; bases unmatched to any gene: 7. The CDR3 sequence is CASSSPRTGHYGYTF. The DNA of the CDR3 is TGTGCCAGCAGCTCTCCCAGGACAGGGCACTATGGCTACACCTTC.

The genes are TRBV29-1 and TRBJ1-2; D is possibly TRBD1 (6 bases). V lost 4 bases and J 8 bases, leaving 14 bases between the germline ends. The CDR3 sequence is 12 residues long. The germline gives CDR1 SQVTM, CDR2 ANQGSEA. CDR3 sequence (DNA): TGCAGCGTTGTGCGGGGTGACAGGGGCTACACCTTC. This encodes CSVVRGDRGYTF. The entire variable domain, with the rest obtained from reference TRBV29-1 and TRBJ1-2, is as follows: SAVISQKPSRDICQRGTSLTIQCQVDSQVTMMFWYRQQPGQSLTLIATANQGSEATYESGFVIDKFPISRPNLTFSTLTVSNMSPEDSSIYLCSVVRGDRGYTFGSGTRLTVV.

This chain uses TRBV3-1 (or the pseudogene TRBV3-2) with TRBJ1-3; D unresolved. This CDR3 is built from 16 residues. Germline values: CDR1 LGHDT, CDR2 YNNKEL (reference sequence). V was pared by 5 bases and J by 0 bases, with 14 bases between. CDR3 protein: CASSFDLTSSGNTIYF. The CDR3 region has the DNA TGTGCCAGCAGCTTCGACTTAACAAGCTCTGGAAACACCATATATTTT.

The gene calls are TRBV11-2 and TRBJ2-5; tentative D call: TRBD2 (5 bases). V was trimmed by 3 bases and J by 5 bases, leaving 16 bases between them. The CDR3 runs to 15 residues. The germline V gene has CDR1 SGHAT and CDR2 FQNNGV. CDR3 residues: CASSFNSSPGETQYF. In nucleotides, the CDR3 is TGTGCCAGCAGCTTCAATTCTAGCCCGGGGGAGACCCAGTACTTC. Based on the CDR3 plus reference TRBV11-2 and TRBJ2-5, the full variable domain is EAGVAQSPRYKIIEKRQSVAFWCNPISGHATLYWYQQILGQGPKLLIQFQNNGVVDDSQLPKDRFSAERLKGVDSTLKIQPAKLEDSAVYLCASSFNSSPGETQYFGPGTRLLVL.